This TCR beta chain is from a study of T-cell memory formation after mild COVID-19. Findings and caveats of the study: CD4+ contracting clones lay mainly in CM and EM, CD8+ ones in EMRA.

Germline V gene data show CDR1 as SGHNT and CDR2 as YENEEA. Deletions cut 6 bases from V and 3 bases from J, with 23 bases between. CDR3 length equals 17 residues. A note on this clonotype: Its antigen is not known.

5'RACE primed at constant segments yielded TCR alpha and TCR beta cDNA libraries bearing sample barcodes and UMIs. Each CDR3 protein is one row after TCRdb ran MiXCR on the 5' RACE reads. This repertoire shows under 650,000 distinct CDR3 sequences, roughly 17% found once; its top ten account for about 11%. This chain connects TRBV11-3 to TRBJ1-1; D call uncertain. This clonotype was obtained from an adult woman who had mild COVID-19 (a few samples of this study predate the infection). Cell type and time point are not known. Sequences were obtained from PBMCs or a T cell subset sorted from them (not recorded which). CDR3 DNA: TGTGCCAGCAGTTCCTCCTGGTCGGACGTCGTGGACACTGAAGCTTTCTTT. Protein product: CASSSSWSDVVDTEAFF.